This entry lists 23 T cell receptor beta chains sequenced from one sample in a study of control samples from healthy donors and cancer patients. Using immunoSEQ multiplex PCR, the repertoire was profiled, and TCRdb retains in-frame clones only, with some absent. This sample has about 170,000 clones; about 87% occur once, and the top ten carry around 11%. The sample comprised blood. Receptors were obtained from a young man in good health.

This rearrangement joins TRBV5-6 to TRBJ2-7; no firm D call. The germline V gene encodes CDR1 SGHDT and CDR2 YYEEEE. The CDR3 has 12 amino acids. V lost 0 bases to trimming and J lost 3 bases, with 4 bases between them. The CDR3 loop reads CASSLGDYEQYF. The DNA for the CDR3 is TGTGCCAGCAGCTTGGGAGACTACGAGCAGTACTTC.

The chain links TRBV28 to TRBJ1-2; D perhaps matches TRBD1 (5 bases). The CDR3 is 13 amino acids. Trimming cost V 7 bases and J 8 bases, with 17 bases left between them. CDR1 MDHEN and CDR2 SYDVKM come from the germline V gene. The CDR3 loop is CASTLLGTLGYTF. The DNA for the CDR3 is TGTGCCAGCACTCTCCTGGGGACTTTGGGCTACACCTTC.

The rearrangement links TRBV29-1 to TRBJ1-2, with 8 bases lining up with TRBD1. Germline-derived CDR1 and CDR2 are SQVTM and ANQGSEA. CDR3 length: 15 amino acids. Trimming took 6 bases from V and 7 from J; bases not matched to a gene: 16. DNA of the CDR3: TGCAGCGTGAGAGACGAGGACAGGGCTTCGGGTGGCTACACCTTC. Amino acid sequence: CSVRDEDRASGGYTF.

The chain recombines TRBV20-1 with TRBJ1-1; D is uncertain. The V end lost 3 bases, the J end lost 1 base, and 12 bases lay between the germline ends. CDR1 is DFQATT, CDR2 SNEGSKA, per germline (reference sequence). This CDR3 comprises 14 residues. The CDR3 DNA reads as TGCAGTGCTAGTGCCCACGGGAGGAACACTGAAGCTTTCTTT. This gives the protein CSASAHGRNTEAFF.

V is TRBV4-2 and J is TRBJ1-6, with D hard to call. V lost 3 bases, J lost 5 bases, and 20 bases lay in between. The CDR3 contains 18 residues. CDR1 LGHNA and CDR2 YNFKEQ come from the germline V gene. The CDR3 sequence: CASSHPLGGRADNSPLHF. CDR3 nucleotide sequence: TGTGCCAGCAGCCACCCCCTCGGCGGGCGAGCAGATAATTCACCCCTCCACTTT.

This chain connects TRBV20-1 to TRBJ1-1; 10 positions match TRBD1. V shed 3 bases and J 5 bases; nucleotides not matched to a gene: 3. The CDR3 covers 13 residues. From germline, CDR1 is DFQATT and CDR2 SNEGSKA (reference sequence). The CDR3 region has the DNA TGCAGTGCTAGTAGGACAGGGGGAACTGAAGCTTTCTTT. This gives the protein CSASRTGGTEAFF.

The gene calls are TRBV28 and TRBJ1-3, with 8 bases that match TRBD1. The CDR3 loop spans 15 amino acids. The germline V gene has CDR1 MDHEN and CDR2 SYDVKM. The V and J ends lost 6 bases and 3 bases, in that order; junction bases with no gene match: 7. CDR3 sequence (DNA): TGTGCCAGCAGGGGAACAGGGGGACTTGGAAACACCATATATTTT. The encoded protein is CASRGTGGLGNTIYF.

CDR3 in amino acids: CASSPGDRGSNQPQHF. The CDR3 DNA reads TGTGCCAGCTCACCAGGGGACAGGGGTAGCAATCAGCCCCAGCATTTT. The V gene is TRBV18, the J gene TRBJ1-5; TRBD1 aligns across 10 bases. V shed 2 bases and J 0 bases; nucleotides not matched to a gene: 1. From germline, CDR1 is KGHSH and CDR2 LQKENI. The CDR3 is made up of 16 amino acids.

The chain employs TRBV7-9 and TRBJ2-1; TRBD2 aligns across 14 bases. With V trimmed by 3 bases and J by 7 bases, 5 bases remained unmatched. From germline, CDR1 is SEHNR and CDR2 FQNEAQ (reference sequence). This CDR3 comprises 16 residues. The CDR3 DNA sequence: TGTGCCAGCAGCTTCCTGACTAGCGGGAGGGATAATGAGCAGTTCTTC. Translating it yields CASSFLTSGRDNEQFF.

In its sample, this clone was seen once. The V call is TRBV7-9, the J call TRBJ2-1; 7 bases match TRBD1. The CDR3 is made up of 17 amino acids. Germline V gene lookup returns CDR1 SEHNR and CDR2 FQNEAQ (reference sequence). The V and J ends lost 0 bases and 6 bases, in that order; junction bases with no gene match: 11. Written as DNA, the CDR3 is TGTGCCAGCAGCTTAGCATTGGGAACGGGACAGTTCAATGAGCAGTTCTTC. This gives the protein CASSLALGTGQFNEQFF.

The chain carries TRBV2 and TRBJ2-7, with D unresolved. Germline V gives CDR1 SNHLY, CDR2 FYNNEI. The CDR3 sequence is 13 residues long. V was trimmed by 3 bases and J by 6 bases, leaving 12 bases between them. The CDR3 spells CASSDNKGSEQYF. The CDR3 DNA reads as TGTGCCAGCAGTGATAATAAGGGATCCGAGCAGTACTTC.

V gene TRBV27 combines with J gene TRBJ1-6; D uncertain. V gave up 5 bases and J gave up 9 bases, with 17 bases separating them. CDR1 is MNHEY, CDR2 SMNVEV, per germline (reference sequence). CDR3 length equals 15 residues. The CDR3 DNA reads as TGTGCCAGCAGTCCTCCACCGGCCCGGGGTTCACCCCTCCACTTT. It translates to CASSPPPARGSPLHF.

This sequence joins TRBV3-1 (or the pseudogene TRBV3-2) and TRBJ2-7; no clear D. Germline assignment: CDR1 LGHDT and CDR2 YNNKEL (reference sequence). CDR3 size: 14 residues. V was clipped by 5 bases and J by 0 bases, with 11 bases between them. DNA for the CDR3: TGTGCCAGCAGCGACCGAACAGTCTCCTACGAGCAGTACTTC. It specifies CASSDRTVSYEQYF.

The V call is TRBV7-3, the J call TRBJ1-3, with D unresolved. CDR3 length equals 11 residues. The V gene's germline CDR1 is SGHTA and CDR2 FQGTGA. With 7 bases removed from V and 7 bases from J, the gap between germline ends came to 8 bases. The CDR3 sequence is CASIPRNTIYF. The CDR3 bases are TGTGCCAGCATCCCCCGGAACACCATATATTTT. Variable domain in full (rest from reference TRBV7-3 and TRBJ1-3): GAGVSQTPSNKVTEKGKYVELRCDPISGHTALYWYRQSLGQGPEFLIYFQGTGAADDSGLPNDRFFAVRPEGSVSTLKIQRTERGDSAVYLCASIPRNTIYFGEGSWLTVV.

CDR3 nucleotide sequence: TGTGCCAGTTCGACTAGCGGGAGTTTCTCCTACGAGCAGTACTTC. It yields the protein CASSTSGSFSYEQYF. The chain links TRBV19 to TRBJ2-7; 12 bases agree with TRBD2. Trimming removed 8 bases from V and 0 bases from J; junction bases left unmatched: 5. The germline V gene encodes CDR1 LNHDA and CDR2 SQIVND (reference sequence). There are 15 residues in the CDR3.

For the CDR3, the DNA is TGTGCCTGGAGTCCGACCAGGGGGCGTTTGAGGCAGTACTTC. This gives the protein CAWSPTRGRLRQYF. This sequence joins TRBV30 and TRBJ2-7; 8 nucleotides line up with TRBD1. J lost 9 bases, V lost 2 bases, and 12 bases had no gene match. Germline CDR1 is GTSNPN and CDR2 is SVGIG (reference sequence). The CDR3 loop spans 14 amino acids.

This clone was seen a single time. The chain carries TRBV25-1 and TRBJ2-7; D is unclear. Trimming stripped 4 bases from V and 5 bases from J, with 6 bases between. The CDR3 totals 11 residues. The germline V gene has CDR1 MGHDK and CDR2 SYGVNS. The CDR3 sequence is CASSVRNEQYF. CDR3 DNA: TGTGCCAGCAGTGTGAGGAACGAGCAGTACTTC.

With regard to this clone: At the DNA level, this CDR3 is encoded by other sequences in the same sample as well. The CDR3 loop reads CASSLQGNTEAFF. The CDR3 DNA follows: TGCGCCAGCAGCTTGCAGGGTAACACTGAAGCTTTCTTT. V and J are TRBV5-1 and TRBJ1-1; weak D call: TRBD1 (5 bases). CDR1 SGHRS and CDR2 YFSETQ come from the germline V gene. The CDR3 is 13 amino acids. V was cut by 1 base and J by 2 bases, with 6 bases left in between. The whole variable domain, filled in from reference TRBV5-1 and TRBJ1-1, reads KAGVTQTPRYLIKTRGQQVTLSCSPISGHRSVSWYQQTPGQGLQFLFEYFSETQRNKGNFPGRFSGRQFSNSRSEMNVSTLELGDSALYLCASSLQGNTEAFFGQGTRLTVV.

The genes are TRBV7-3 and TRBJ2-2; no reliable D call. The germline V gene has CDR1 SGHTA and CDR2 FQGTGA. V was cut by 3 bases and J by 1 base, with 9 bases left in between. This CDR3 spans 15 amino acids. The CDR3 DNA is TGTGCCAGCAGCTTTAAAGGTCGGAACACCGGGGAGCTGTTTTTT. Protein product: CASSFKGRNTGELFF.

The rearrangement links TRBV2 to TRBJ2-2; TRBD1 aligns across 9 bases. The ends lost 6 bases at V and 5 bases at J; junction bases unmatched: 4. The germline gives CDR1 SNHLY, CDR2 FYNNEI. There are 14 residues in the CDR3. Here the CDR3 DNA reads TGTGCCAGCAGGTCGGGACAGGGAACCGGGGAGCTGTTTTTT. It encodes CASRSGQGTGELFF.

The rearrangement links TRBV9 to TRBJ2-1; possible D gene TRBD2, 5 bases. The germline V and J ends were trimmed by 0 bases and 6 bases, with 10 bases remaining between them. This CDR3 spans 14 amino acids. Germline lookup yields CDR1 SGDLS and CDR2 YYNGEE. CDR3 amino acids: CASSVALGSNEQFF. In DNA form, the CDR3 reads TGTGCCAGCAGCGTAGCTTTGGGGAGCAATGAGCAGTTCTTC.

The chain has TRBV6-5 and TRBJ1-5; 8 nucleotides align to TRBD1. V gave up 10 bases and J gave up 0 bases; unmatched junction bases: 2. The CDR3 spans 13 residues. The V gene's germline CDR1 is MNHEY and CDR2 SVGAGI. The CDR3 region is CATQGASNQPQHF. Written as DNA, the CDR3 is TGTGCCACCCAGGGGGCTAGCAATCAGCCCCAGCATTTT.

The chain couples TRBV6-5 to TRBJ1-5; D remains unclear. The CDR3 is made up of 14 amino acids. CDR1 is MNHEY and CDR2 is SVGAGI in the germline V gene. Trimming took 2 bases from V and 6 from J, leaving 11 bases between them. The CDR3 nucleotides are TGTGCCAGCAGTTACCGGCGGGGTGGTCAGCCCCAGCATTTT. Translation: CASSYRRGGQPQHF.